This TCR beta chain stems from a study of T cell responses to AZD1222 COVID-19 vaccine. TCRdb's copy holds only in-frame clones and misses some; the assay was immunoSEQ multiplex PCR. Counted here are 99,000 or so clones, around 87% occurring once; the ten biggest clones make up 2% to 3%. CDR1 SGHNT and CDR2 YENEEA come from the germline V gene. V gave up 0 bases and J gave up 6 bases, with 13 bases separating them. The length of the CDR3 is 15 residues. The chain combines TRBV11-3 with TRBJ2-3, with D possibly being TRBD1 (5 bases). The receptor's source is an adult in good health. This sample comprised peripheral blood, obtained on day 0 of AZD1222 vaccination. The CDR3 DNA reads TGTGCCAGCAGCTTAGACGGTAATGGGGCTGATACGCAGTATTTT. Its protein product is CASSLDGNGADTQYF.